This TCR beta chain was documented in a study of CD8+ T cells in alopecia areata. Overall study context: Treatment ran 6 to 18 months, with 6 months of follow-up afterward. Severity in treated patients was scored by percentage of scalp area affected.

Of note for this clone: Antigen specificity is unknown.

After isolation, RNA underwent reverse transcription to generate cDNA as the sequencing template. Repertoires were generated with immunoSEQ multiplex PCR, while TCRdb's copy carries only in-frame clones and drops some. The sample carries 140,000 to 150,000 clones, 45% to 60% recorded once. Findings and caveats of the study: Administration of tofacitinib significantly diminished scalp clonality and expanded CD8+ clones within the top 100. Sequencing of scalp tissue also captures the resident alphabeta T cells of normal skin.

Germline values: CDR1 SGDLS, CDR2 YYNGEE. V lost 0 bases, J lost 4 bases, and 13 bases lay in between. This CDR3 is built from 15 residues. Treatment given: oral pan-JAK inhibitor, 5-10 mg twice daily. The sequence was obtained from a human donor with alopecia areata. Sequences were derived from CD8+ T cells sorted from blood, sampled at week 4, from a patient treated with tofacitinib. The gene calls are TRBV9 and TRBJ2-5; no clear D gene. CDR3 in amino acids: CASSVEGLRRETQYF. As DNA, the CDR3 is TGTGCCAGCAGCGTAGAGGGCCTTCGCCGAGAGACCCAGTACTTC.